These T cell receptor beta chains were read from a single sample in a study of T cells after yellow fever vaccination. A single record per CDR3 protein comes from TCRdb applying MiXCR to the 5' RACE reads. Of hundreds of thousands of distinct CDR3 sequences listed, about 19% were seen once; the top ten hold 14%. The source was PBMCs, collected 15 days after the yellow fever booster vaccination. The source is a man between 25 and 39 years old who received the YFV17D yellow fever vaccine. Each CDR3 is given with its conserved first and last residue. Fields, in order: J gene, clone size, D gene, V gene, CDR3 DNA, CDR3 protein. A D gene is named only where the DNA matches it firmly. Clone size appears in some rows only: once, few, many, or a class for an expanded clone.

TRBJ2-7,few,NA,TRBV7-2,TGTGCCAGCAGCTTAGCACACCGAACCTACGAGCAGTACTTC,CASSLAHRTYEQYF
TRBJ2-1,NA,NA,TRBV25-1,TGTGCCAGCAGTGATACTAGCAGGGCGCCGGCCAATGAGCAGTTCTTC,CASSDTSRAPANEQFF
TRBJ1-2,few,NA,TRBV27,TGTGCCACCCCATGGGGCTACACCTTC,CATPWGYTF
TRBJ1-1,NA,NA,TRBV6-1,TGTGCCAGCAGTGAACCGGGGAGGTCTCCTGAAGCTTTCTTT,CASSEPGRSPEAFF
TRBJ1-2,few,TRBD1,TRBV20-1,TGCAGTGCTAGAGATCAGACAGGGGGCTATGGCTACACCTTC,CSARDQTGGYGYTF
TRBJ2-2,few,NA,TRBV15,TGTGCCACCACTGCAGGCCACAGTTCGGGGGAGCTGTTTTTT,CATTAGHSSGELFF
TRBJ2-5,few,NA,TRBV29-1,TGCAGCGTGACCGTTATACAAGAGACCCAGTACTTC,CSVTVIQETQYF
TRBJ2-3,few,NA,TRBV5-1,TGCGCCAGCAGCTCGGCCGGACCGAGCACAGATACGCAGTATTTT,CASSSAGPSTDTQYF
TRBJ2-2,NA,NA,TRBV3-1,TGTGCCAGCAGCCACCGCGGGACGCGGACCGGGGAGCTGTTTTTT,CASSHRGTRTGELFF
TRBJ2-5,NA,NA,TRBV20-1,TGCAGTGCCAGGCGAGACGTAGAACAAGAGACCCAGTACTTC,CSARRDVEQETQYF
TRBJ2-1,few,TRBD2,TRBV6-1,TGTGCCAGCTGGACTAGCGGTTACAATGAGCAGTTCTTC,CASWTSGYNEQFF
TRBJ2-5,few,NA,TRBV9,TGTGCCAGCAGCGTAGCGGTCACGGCAGAGACCCAGTACTTC,CASSVAVTAETQYF
TRBJ2-3,few,NA,TRBV20-1,TGCAGTGCTAGAGTTCTAGTTAGCACAGATACGCAGTATTTT,CSARVLVSTDTQYF
TRBJ2-5,once,TRBD2,TRBV2,TGTGCCAGCAGCGAAGCCCCGGGACTAGCGGCCCCTGGGACCCAGTACTTC,CASSEAPGLAAPGTQYF
TRBJ2-2,NA,NA,TRBV29-1,TGCAGCGTTTCCACGGCTGGCACCGGGGAGCTGTTTTTT,CSVSTAGTGELFF
TRBJ2-3,NA,NA,TRBV5-1,TGCGCCAGCTATCCAGGGCAGGGTACAGATACGCAGTATTTT,CASYPGQGTDTQYF
TRBJ2-3,NA,NA,TRBV12-3/TRBV12-4,TGTGCCAGCAGTTTAGCGCTAACGGCTAGGATCACAGATACGCAGTATTTT,CASSLALTARITDTQYF
TRBJ1-1,NA,NA,TRBV18,TGTGCCAGCTCACCACGTCAGGACAGTAACACTGAAGCTTTCTTT,CASSPRQDSNTEAFF
TRBJ1-2,NA,TRBD1,TRBV4-2,TGTGCCAGCAGCCAAGATCCTCCAGGGGGGACCTATGGCTACACCTTC,CASSQDPPGGTYGYTF
TRBJ2-1,NA,TRBD2,TRBV20-1,TGCAGTGCCCCGGGACTAGGTTACAATGAGCAGTTCTTC,CSAPGLGYNEQFF
TRBJ2-5,NA,TRBD2,TRBV24-1,TGTGCCACCAGTGAGACTAGCGGGAGAGGGGAGACCCAGTACTTC,CATSETSGRGETQYF
TRBJ2-7,few,NA,TRBV7-8,TGTGCCAGCAGCCGCCGGGATTTCTACGAGCAGTACTTC,CASSRRDFYEQYF
TRBJ1-4,NA,NA,TRBV5-1,TGCGCCAGCGGGGACGGTGGATGGGAAAAACTGTTTTTT,CASGDGGWEKLFF
TRBJ2-7,few,TRBD1,TRBV6-5,TGTGCCAGCAGTTCCGGGACAGCTTCCTACGAGCAGTACTTC,CASSSGTASYEQYF
TRBJ2-1,NA,NA,TRBV12-3/TRBV12-4,TGTGCCAGCAGTTTTGGTCATGAGCAGTTCTTC,CASSFGHEQFF
TRBJ2-3,few,NA,TRBV7-9,TGTGCCAGCAGCTTAGCGTACCCCCTGGATACGCAGTATTTT,CASSLAYPLDTQYF
TRBJ2-6,many,NA,TRBV5-1,TGCGCCAGCAGCCCGGAGGGGTCTGGGGCCAACGTCCTGACTTTC,CASSPEGSGANVLTF
TRBJ2-7,NA,TRBD2,TRBV7-9,TGTGCCAGCAGCTTGTGGGGAGGGGAAGATAGCTACGAGCAGTACTTC,CASSLWGGEDSYEQYF
TRBJ1-5,NA,NA,TRBV19,TGTGCCAGTAGTCACAGGGACCAGCCCCAGCATTTT,CASSHRDQPQHF
TRBJ2-1,NA,TRBD2,TRBV6-2/TRBV6-3,TGTGCCAGCAGTCTACTAGCGGGAGTTCGCAATGAGCAGTTCTTC,CASSLLAGVRNEQFF
TRBJ1-2,NA,TRBD1,TRBV7-9,TGTGCCAGCAGCCCCGGGACAGGGAACTCGGTTGGCTACACCTTC,CASSPGTGNSVGYTF
TRBJ1-4,NA,NA,TRBV4-3,TGCGCCAGCAGCCAAGAACGCGTACTTAATGAAAAACTGTTTTTT,CASSQERVLNEKLFF
TRBJ2-3,NA,TRBD2,TRBV29-1,TGCAGCGTCGACTCACTGGAGCGGGAGGGGGTTACAGATACGCAGTATTTT,CSVDSLEREGVTDTQYF
TRBJ2-7,few,TRBD1,TRBV27,TGTGCCAGCAGTTTAAGGTCCGGGACAGGGTATACCTACGAGCAGTACTTC,CASSLRSGTGYTYEQYF
TRBJ2-7,few,TRBD2,TRBV20-1,TGCAGTGCTAGAGCTATTTCCCAGGGAGGGGTTAAGAACGAGCAGTACTTC,CSARAISQGGVKNEQYF
TRBJ2-1,NA,TRBD2,TRBV12-3/TRBV12-4,TGTGCCAGCAGCCGAGAAGCGGGAGAGCAGTTCTTC,CASSREAGEQFF
TRBJ2-7,few,NA,TRBV12-3/TRBV12-4,TGTGCCAGCACTTCTAATATACGGGGCGAGCAGTACTTC,CASTSNIRGEQYF
TRBJ1-1,few,NA,TRBV12-3/TRBV12-4,TGTGCCAGCAGTTTTGGGGGGATCGACACTGAAGCTTTCTTT,CASSFGGIDTEAFF
TRBJ2-7,few,NA,TRBV25-1,TGTGCCAGGAAAGGGGAGGCTGACGAGCAGTACTTC,CARKGEADEQYF
TRBJ2-7,few,TRBD2,TRBV7-2,TGTGCCAGCAAGAGCGGGGCGGGCACCTACGAGCAGTACTTC,CASKSGAGTYEQYF
TRBJ2-3,NA,NA,TRBV7-9,TGTGCCAGCAGCCCCCGGTTGATAGTAAGAGTCGCAGATACGCAGTATTTT,CASSPRLIVRVADTQYF
TRBJ2-7,many,TRBD2,TRBV12-3/TRBV12-4,TGTGCCAGCAGTTTGTCGGCGGGAGACAACGAGCAGTACTTC,CASSLSAGDNEQYF
TRBJ2-2,NA,TRBD2,TRBV5-1,TGCGCCAGCAGCCCCGGGAGTGGACTAGACACCGGGGAGCTGTTTTTT,CASSPGSGLDTGELFF
TRBJ2-3,NA,NA,TRBV10-3,TGTGCCATCAGTGCCTCCTTGACTCTTGCCACAGATACGCAGTATTTT,CAISASLTLATDTQYF
TRBJ2-5,few,NA,TRBV20-1,TGCAGTGCTCCCGGACAGTACCAAGAGACCCAGTACTTC,CSAPGQYQETQYF
TRBJ1-5,few,NA,TRBV3-1,TGTGCCAGCAGCCAGGCGTGGAGCAATCAGCCCCAGCATTTT,CASSQAWSNQPQHF
TRBJ2-7,NA,NA,TRBV6-5,TGTGCCAGCAGTTTTGGACAACTATCGGGCGAGCAGTACTTC,CASSFGQLSGEQYF
TRBJ1-4,NA,NA,TRBV6-1,TGTGCCAGCAGTACCCTTTCGGGAGAAAAACTGTTTTTT,CASSTLSGEKLFF
TRBJ2-1,few,TRBD1,TRBV24-1,TGTGCCACCCAGACAGGGCGAGGTCAGAGCTCCTACAATGAGCAGTTCTTC,CATQTGRGQSSYNEQFF
TRBJ1-3,NA,NA,TRBV7-9,TGTGCCAGCAGCACCGGGCCGCAGAGCACCATATATTTT,CASSTGPQSTIYF
TRBJ2-4,NA,TRBD2,TRBV3-1,TGTGCCAGCAGCCACCGACCAGCGGGAGGGAAAAACATTCAGTACTTC,CASSHRPAGGKNIQYF
TRBJ2-7,few,NA,TRBV5-1,TGCGCCAGCAGCCTTCCAGGGCTCCACGAGCAGTACTTC,CASSLPGLHEQYF
TRBJ2-4,few,TRBD2,TRBV19,TGTGCCAGTAGTACTGATATAGCGGGAGATATCGCCAAAAACATTCAGTACTTC,CASSTDIAGDIAKNIQYF
TRBJ2-7,NA,NA,TRBV28,TGTGCCAGCAGTTTAAAGTGGAGGGGGCTGACACACGAGCAGTACTTC,CASSLKWRGLTHEQYF
TRBJ2-1,NA,TRBD2,TRBV7-2,TGTGCCAGCAGCGTATCCACTAGCGGGGGGCAGAATGAGCAGTTCTTC,CASSVSTSGGQNEQFF
TRBJ2-1,few,NA,TRBV3-1,TGTGCCAGCAGCCAAGGGGGGGTCGGTTACAATGAGCAGTTCTTC,CASSQGGVGYNEQFF
TRBJ2-7,few,NA,TRBV27,TGTGCCAGCAGTTTGTCAGGGGCCGGGAACGAGCAGTACTTC,CASSLSGAGNEQYF